These 28 T cell receptor beta chains were sequenced from one sample in a study of T and B cells in COVID-19 patients. Each TRB amplification used about 220-500 ng of genomic DNA from blood. BIOMED2 TRB-A/B primer pools were used in multiplex TRB PCR. TCRdb re-derived calls from the multiplex PCR reads in MiXCR, one entry per CDR3 protein. The data contain roughly 5,400 distinct CDR3 sequences, 25% to 30% of them singletons. Sequenced material: blood. These receptors all stem from a human donor with active COVID-19.

The chain uses TRBV5-8 and TRBJ2-2, with TRBD2 matching 7 bases. The CDR3 covers 15 residues. V dropped 0 bases and J dropped 3; count of bases not matched to a gene: 2. In germline, CDR1 is SGHTS, CDR2 YDEGEE. The CDR3 DNA is TGTGCCAGCAGCTTGGCTAGCGGCCACACCGGGGAGCTGTTTTTT. Translating it yields CASSLASGHTGELFF.

This clonotype was recorded many times. This chain connects TRBV7-6 to TRBJ2-5; D uncertain. The CDR3 is 16 amino acids. The germline V gene has CDR1 SGHVS and CDR2 FNYEAQ. The V gene lost 4 bases and the J gene lost 1 base, with 16 bases spanning the gap. DNA of the CDR3: TGTGCCAGCAGCTCGACAACTCCCATCCCCCAAGAGACCCAGTACTTC. Translation gives CASSSTTPIPQETQYF.

The chain employs TRBV11-3 and TRBJ2-1; D might be TRBD1 or TRBD2, each matching 5 bases. The length of the CDR3 is 13 residues. The germline gives CDR1 SGHNT, CDR2 YENEEA. Trimming removed 6 bases at V and 7 bases at J, with 13 bases between. CDR3 sequence reads: CASRVWDGNEQFF. The CDR3 nucleotides are TGTGCCAGCAGGGTATGGGACGGGAATGAGCAGTTCTTC.

The CDR3 nucleotides read TGCGCCAGCAGCCAAGAAGAAGGGTTCTATGGCTACACCTTC. Encoded protein: CASSQEEGFYGYTF. The rearrangement uses TRBV4-3 and TRBJ1-2; the D is unclear. Trimming shortened V by 0 bases and J by 4 bases, and 9 bases separated the two germline ends. The CDR3 spans 14 residues. CDR1 LGHNA and CDR2 YSLEER come from the germline V gene.

This rearrangement joins TRBV4-3 to TRBJ2-5; D is possibly TRBD1 or TRBD2 (5 bases each). Between the trimmed V and J ends, which lost 4 bases and 4 bases, there was a span of 16 bases. In germline, CDR1 is LGHNA, CDR2 YSLEER. This CDR3 region has 15 residues. The CDR3 DNA sequence: TGCGCCAGCAGCCCAGAGGGTAGGGGACGAGAGACCCAGTACTTC. Encoded protein: CASSPEGRGRETQYF.

This clonotype appeared many times. The chain combines TRBV5-4 with TRBJ2-7, with D possibly matching TRBD2 (6 bases). This CDR3 comprises 15 residues. V shed 3 bases and J shed 0 bases, with 13 bases lying between them. CDR1 and CDR2 from the germline V gene are SGHNT and YYREEE (reference sequence). Here the CDR3 reads CASSSGTLSSYEQYF. As DNA, the CDR3 is TGTGCCAGCAGCTCCGGGACTTTAAGCTCCTACGAGCAGTACTTC.

This clonotype is medium-sized in the sample. J is TRBJ2-7 and V is TRBV6-2 or TRBV6-3; no definite D call. The CDR3 loop spans 13 amino acids. The germline V and J ends were trimmed by 2 bases and 3 bases, with 8 bases remaining between them. CDR1 MNHEY and CDR2 SVGEGT come from the germline V gene. The CDR3 nucleotides read TGTGCCAGCAGTTACGCCACGCGCTACGAGCAGTACTTC. It is translated as CASSYATRYEQYF.

This rearrangement joins TRBV7-6 to TRBJ2-1, with TRBD2 matching over 9 bases. Germline assignment: CDR1 SGHVS and CDR2 FNYEAQ. This CDR3 is 14 amino acids long. V gave up 7 bases and J gave up 4 bases; unmatched junction bases: 5. In nucleotides, the CDR3 is TGTGCCAGCACCCGACTAGCGGAATACAATGAGCAGTTCTTC. Translated: CASTRLAEYNEQFF.

The chain links TRBV20-1 to TRBJ2-1; 13 nucleotides line up with TRBD2. Trimming cost V 2 bases and J 7 bases; bases outside gene matches: 8. Germline V gene lookup returns CDR1 DFQATT and CDR2 SNEGSKA (reference sequence). This CDR3 comprises 16 residues. CDR3 residues: CSARYPGLAGSNEQFF. For the CDR3, the DNA is TGCAGTGCTAGATACCCGGGACTAGCGGGAAGTAATGAGCAGTTCTTC.

The chain carries TRBV12-3 or TRBV12-4 and TRBJ1-6; D unclear. V shed 6 bases and J shed 2 bases, with 14 bases lying between them. CDR3 size: 16 residues. The CDR3 here is CASRDPESPYNSPLHF. In DNA, the CDR3 is TGTGCCAGCAGAGATCCAGAGTCCCCCTATAATTCACCCCTCCACTTT.

This clonotype counts as medium-sized (0.01 to 0.1%). This sequence joins TRBV27 and TRBJ1-4; the match to TRBD1 covers 9 bases. Germline lookup yields CDR1 MNHEY and CDR2 SMNVEV (reference sequence). This CDR3 has 17 residues. Germline trimming cut 8 bases from V and 3 bases from J; bases unmatched to any gene: 13. The CDR3 here is CASRGLDRGWSNEKLFF. The CDR3 DNA reads as TGTGCCAGCCGGGGGTTGGACAGGGGCTGGTCTAATGAAAAACTGTTTTTT. The variable domain in full, with the rest retrieved from reference TRBV27 and TRBJ1-4, is EAQVTQNPRYLITVTGKKLTVTCSQNMNHEYMSWYRQDPGLGLRQIYYSMNVEVTDKGDVPEGYKVSRKEKRNFPLILESPSPNQTSLYFCASRGLDRGWSNEKLFFGSGTQLSVL.

V usage is TRBV7-9 and J usage is TRBJ2-7; the D is unclear. Trimming took 3 bases from V and 2 from J, leaving 5 bases between them. This CDR3 contains 12 residues. Germline V CDR1 and CDR2: SEHNR, FQNEAQ (reference sequence). In nucleotides, the CDR3 is TGTGCCAGCAGCTTTGGAGCCTACGAGCAGTACTTC. Translating it yields CASSFGAYEQYF.

By its share, this clonotype is medium-sized. The rearrangement uses TRBV5-6 and TRBJ2-7; possibly TRBD1 for D (5 bases). CDR1 SGHDT and CDR2 YYEEEE come from the germline V gene. V was pared by 0 bases and J by 6 bases, with 10 bases between. CDR3 length: 13 amino acids. DNA for the CDR3: TGTGCCAGCAGCTTGGGCAGGGTCGGCGAGCAGTACTTC. Protein: CASSLGRVGEQYF.

This clonotype ranks as medium-sized (0.01 to 0.1%). The chain has TRBV27 and TRBJ2-5; D perhaps matches TRBD1 (5 bases). V was shortened by 2 bases and J by 6 bases, with 10 bases between the two germline ends. CDR3 length equals 13 residues. Germline values: CDR1 MNHEY, CDR2 SMNVEV (reference sequence). The CDR3 DNA follows: TGTGCCAGCAGTTTAAGGGGATTGCAGACCCAGTACTTC. Its protein product is CASSLRGLQTQYF.

This clonotype was observed many times. The chain carries TRBV6-2 or TRBV6-3 and TRBJ1-5, with TRBD1 matching 10 bases. Trimming removed 9 bases from V and 2 bases from J; junction bases left unmatched: 13. Looked up from germline, CDR1 is MNHEY and CDR2 is SVGEGT. The CDR3 runs 17 residues. CDR3 residues: CASSRDRGPSGNQPQHF. The CDR3 DNA follows: TGTGCCAGTTCTCGGGACAGGGGTCCTTCGGGCAATCAGCCCCAGCATTTT.

By sample share, this clonotype is medium-sized. The chain uses TRBV19 and TRBJ2-1; maybe TRBD1 (6 bases). Per germline, CDR1 LNHDA and CDR2 SQIVND (reference sequence). CDR3 length: 16 residues. Trimming took off 6 bases at V and 0 bases at J, with 15 bases between the two ends. CDR3 residues: CASRITEDSSYNEQFF. DNA for the CDR3: TGTGCCAGTAGAATTACAGAGGACAGCTCCTACAATGAGCAGTTCTTC. The entire variable domain, with the rest obtained from reference TRBV19 and TRBJ2-1, is as follows: DGGITQSPKYLFRKEGQNVTLSCEQNLNHDAMYWYRQDPGQGLRLIYYSQIVNDFQKGDIAEGYSVSREKKESFPLTVTSAQKNPTAFYLCASRITEDSSYNEQFFGPGTRLTVL.

By frequency in the sample, this clonotype is medium-sized (0.01 to 0.1%). In DNA, the CDR3 is TGTGCCAGCAGCATTAAGCCGGGATCGAACACCGGGGAGCTGTTTTTT. This sequence encodes CASSIKPGSNTGELFF. The V and J genes are TRBV27 and TRBJ2-2; maybe TRBD2 (5 bases). Per the germline V gene, CDR1 is MNHEY and CDR2 is SMNVEV (reference sequence). V lost 6 bases and J 0 bases, leaving 14 bases between the germline ends. The CDR3 sequence is 16 residues long.

V gene TRBV6-5 combines with J gene TRBJ1-5; 9 nucleotides match TRBD1. CDR1 is MNHEY and CDR2 is SVGAGI in the germline V gene. The J segment lost 0 bases and the V segment lost 6 bases, leaving 6 bases of the junction unmatched. CDR3 size: 16 residues. The CDR3 coding sequence is TGTGCCAGCAGCCGTGGACAGGGGAATAGCAATCAGCCCCAGCATTTT. It is translated as CASSRGQGNSNQPQHF.

This clonotype was seen ten or more times. The chain joins TRBV6-1 to TRBJ1-6, with unresolved D. Looked up from germline, CDR1 is MNHNS and CDR2 is SASEGT. The CDR3 sequence is 15 residues long. V was cut by 7 bases and J by 7 bases, with 17 bases left in between. The CDR3 coding sequence is TGTGCCAGCATTCACTCACCCCAGAGGAATTCACCCCTCCACTTT. Translating it yields CASIHSPQRNSPLHF.

The table lists this clonotype with a few counts. The chain is built from TRBV6-2 or TRBV6-3 and TRBJ2-7, with TRBD2 matching over 12 bases. In germline, CDR1 is MNHEY, CDR2 SVGEGT. The V and J ends lost 6 bases and 3 bases, in that order; junction bases with no gene match: 12. CDR3 length: 17 amino acids. The CDR3, as DNA: TGTGCCAGCAGACCCCTAGCGGGAGGGCCGAGTTTCTACGAGCAGTACTTC. Protein: CASRPLAGGPSFYEQYF.

This clonotype is medium-sized. The rearrangement uses TRBV6-1 and TRBJ2-2; 7 bases align to TRBD1. J gave up 6 bases and V 8 bases, and 12 bases lay outside the gene matches. This CDR3 spans 15 amino acids. CDR1 is MNHNS, CDR2 SASEGT, per germline. In nucleotides, the CDR3 is TGTGCCAGCCTTTACCGACAGGGTCTACCCGGGGAGCTGTTTTTT. Amino acids: CASLYRQGLPGELFF.

The chain joins TRBV12-3 or TRBV12-4 to TRBJ1-1; D unclear. V dropped 0 bases and J dropped 0 bases, with 8 bases sitting between them. CDR3 length: 15 residues. CDR3 nucleotide sequence: TGTGCCAGCAGTTTAGCCTTAATAGTGAACACTGAAGCTTTCTTT. Its translation is CASSLALIVNTEAFF.

This chain joins TRBV27 and TRBJ2-7, with no clear D. The CDR3 contains 13 residues. V lost 3 bases and J 3 bases, leaving 9 bases between the germline ends. CDR1 is MNHEY, CDR2 SMNVEV, per germline (reference sequence). CDR3 protein: CASSFRVGYEQYF. DNA of the CDR3: TGTGCCAGCAGTTTCCGGGTGGGCTACGAGCAGTACTTC.

The chain is built from TRBV7-9 and TRBJ1-4; D is uncertain. V shed 3 bases and J shed 7 bases, with 15 bases lying between them. The length of the CDR3 is 15 residues. Per the germline V gene, CDR1 is SEHNR and CDR2 is FQNEAQ (reference sequence). DNA for the CDR3: TGTGCCAGCAGCTTGTGGTCGAGGAAAGGTGAAAAACTGTTTTTT. It specifies CASSLWSRKGEKLFF.

This clonotype is classed as medium-sized. The chain uses TRBV27 and TRBJ2-5; TRBD2 might be the D (6 bases). V was clipped by 4 bases and J by 12 bases, with 12 bases between them. The CDR3 is 11 amino acids. Germline CDR1 and CDR2: MNHEY and SMNVEV (reference sequence). Written as DNA, the CDR3 is TGTGCCAGCAGTTCCCCGACTAGGGAGTACTTC. This codes for CASSSPTREYF.

By share, this clonotype counts as medium-sized (0.01 to 0.1%). The chain uses TRBV18 and TRBJ2-5; D is possibly TRBD1 (6 bases). Trimming pared 1 base from V and 3 bases from J, leaving 9 bases between. The CDR3 has 14 amino acids. Germline CDR1 is KGHSH and CDR2 is LQKENI. The CDR3 is CASSPLRTEETQYF. In nucleotides, the CDR3 is TGTGCCAGCTCACCACTGCGGACAGAAGAGACCCAGTACTTC. Combining the CDR3 with reference TRBV18 and TRBJ2-5 gives the whole variable domain NAGVMQNPRHLVRRRGQEARLRCSPMKGHSHVYWYRQLPEEGLKFMVYLQKENIIDESGMPKERFSAEFPKEGPSILRIQQVVRGDSAAYFCASSPLRTEETQYFGPGTRLLVL.

The chain combines TRBV19 with TRBJ2-5, with 10 positions matching TRBD2. Germline V gene lookup returns CDR1 LNHDA and CDR2 SQIVND (reference sequence). V was pared by 10 bases and J by 5 bases, with 10 bases of the junction left unmatched. The CDR3 sequence is 14 residues long. The CDR3 reads CATMTSGLGETQYF. The CDR3 DNA reads TGTGCCACCATGACTAGCGGGTTGGGGGAGACCCAGTACTTC.

This clonotype is deemed medium-sized (0.01 to 0.1%). The V call is TRBV6-5, the J call TRBJ1-2, with TRBD1 as a possible D gene (5 bases). The germline V gene encodes CDR1 MNHEY and CDR2 SVGAGI. Trimming pared 0 bases from V and 8 bases from J, leaving 16 bases between. The CDR3 is 15 residues long. CDR3 protein: CASSYSSGKKRGYTF. The CDR3 nucleotides are TGTGCCAGCAGTTACTCTTCAGGGAAAAAGAGGGGCTACACCTTC.